What follows describes a single TCR beta chain. Its antigen is currently not known. Qualities for individual bases were not recorded, and no much larger clone is one base off. This sample is part of a study of blood T cells in healthy people across ages (dated by TCRdb to the mid-2010s). Background on the whole study: In model experiments, template switching captured about one uniquely barcoded TCR beta cDNA molecule for every two T cells. Four age groups were formed from the donors: young (average 16 years), middle-aged (around 39), aged (roughly 59) and long-lived (more than 75). To track age-related changes in TCR beta repertoire diversity, the study relied on deep sequencing normalized with unique cDNA molecular identifiers. For two donors (one aged 18 to 29 and one aged 80 or older), the study analyzed two additional independent replicas of 1 million unique cDNA reads from the same blood draw. Summary of the overall study and its limitations: The long-lived group showed more naive CD4+ T cells, fewer expanded clones and increased TCR diversity than the aged group, suggesting age selection. Estimates of total diversity based on one million sequenced T cells were considered lower bounds and underestimates. Observed TCR beta diversity per million T cells fell roughly linearly with age, and a significant reduction was already apparent by age around 44. Bulk unsorted PBMC profiling prevented conclusive comparison of naive and antigen-experienced compartments. The CMV infection status of donors was not known, potentially confounding age-related changes in expanded clonotypes. The percentage of naive T cells measured by flow cytometry correlated strongly with observed TCR beta diversity.

Library preparation used 5' RACE. The instrument given in TCRdb is Illumina HiSeq 2500. A second PCR of 7 to 11 cycles was run with a J-beta primer mix and a sample-barcoded 5' primer. Each TCR beta cDNA molecule received a unique molecular identifier from a template-switch 5' adaptor carrying 12 random nucleotides. At least 2.5 million CDR3-containing paired-end reads were obtained from each sample. All of the RNA was converted into first-strand cDNA using the Mint cDNA synthesis kit, with a TRBC-specific oligonucleotide serving as the primer. Following uracil-DNA glycosylase treatment, a first 18-cycle PCR with universal primers M1SS and BC2_uni_R was performed on all cDNA. The authors processed their data as follows. For normalization, 1 million high-quality reads were randomly selected from each sample, with every read carrying a distinct molecular identifier. Instead of being binned into consensus sequences, reads with shared molecular identifiers were discarded. MiTCR, with a Q25 quality threshold and the strictest error-elimination algorithm, was used for CDR3 identification, clonotype clustering and error correction. Lower-bound total TCR beta diversity was estimated with a nonparametric unseen species model using Euler transformation. TCRdb reran the public reads through fastp at Q25 and MiXCR, keeping productive beta chains. When rows share a CDR3 protein, they turn into one entry using the most common DNA and genes. TCRdb's processing, not the authors', yielded these V and J calls. The sample table holds nearly 800,000 distinct CDR3 sequences, of which roughly 25% were seen once. The ten top clones hold 3.7% of the sample.

Donors were approximately 42 systemically healthy Caucasian individuals from Russia aged roughly 6 to 100 years. Around 10 milliliters of peripheral blood were collected from each donor into EDTA-treated Vacutainer tubes. Ficoll-Paque density-gradient centrifugation was used to isolate PBMCs, with at least 6.5 million per sample. Trizol reagent was used to extract total RNA from PBMCs, with at least 5.5 micrograms per sample. For every donor, an aliquot of PBMCs went through flow cytometry to measure the percentages of naive CD45RAhigh/CD27high T cells. The V end loses 5 bases and the J end loses 5 bases, and a stretch of 6 bases separates them. The CDR3 runs 12 residues from the cysteine to the phenylalanine. Only CDR3 DNA is held: 36 bases, read in frame from base 1. The same sample was also used in a study of T cells of mothers and their children. Looking at the second paper: Nine systemically healthy Caucasian individuals, comprising three mothers and their six children, were included as donors. cDNA synthesis consumed the entire amount of extracted RNA, loaded at around 1.5 ug RNA in each 15 ul reaction. Sample barcodes and 2-4 random nucleotides were added via the M1S primer in the second PCR. Each mother yielded over 9.5 million TCR beta CDR3 reads and each child some 3 million reads. TCR recombination output is similarly shaped by thymic selection in related and unrelated pairs, with a minor effect exerted by inherited differences. Normalized repertoire overlap in related mother-child pairs was always slightly higher than in unrelated mother-child pairs, but the difference was never significant. No persistent microchimeric T cell clones were found, with a detection sensitivity of roughly 99 clones per million clonotypes. The study used deep NGS to compare TCR beta repertoires of mothers and children, seeking features distinguishing related mother-child pairs from unrelated individuals. The mean age was roughly 44 +/- 4 years for the mothers and approximately 11 +/- 4 years for the children. Libraries were sequenced on Illumina HiSeq 2000 with 100+100 nt paired-end reads after adapter ligation with NEBNext reagents. To avoid cross-contamination, the mother libraries and the child libraries were prepared a month apart and sequenced in separate runs. Each donor had between about 450,000 and 2,100,000 distinct TCR beta clonotypes identified. Naive TCR beta clonotypes were estimated from low-frequency clonotypes matched to each donor's FACS-determined naive share, without sorting.

The receptor's source is a boy between 5 and 17 years old in good health. Sequencing input: blood. The chain was built from TRBV12-3 or TRBV12-4 and TRBJ2-2; the D gene cannot be resolved reliably. The DNA is TGTGCCAGCAGTGTTAGAACCGGGGAGCTGTTTTTT. Its protein is CASSVRTGELFF.